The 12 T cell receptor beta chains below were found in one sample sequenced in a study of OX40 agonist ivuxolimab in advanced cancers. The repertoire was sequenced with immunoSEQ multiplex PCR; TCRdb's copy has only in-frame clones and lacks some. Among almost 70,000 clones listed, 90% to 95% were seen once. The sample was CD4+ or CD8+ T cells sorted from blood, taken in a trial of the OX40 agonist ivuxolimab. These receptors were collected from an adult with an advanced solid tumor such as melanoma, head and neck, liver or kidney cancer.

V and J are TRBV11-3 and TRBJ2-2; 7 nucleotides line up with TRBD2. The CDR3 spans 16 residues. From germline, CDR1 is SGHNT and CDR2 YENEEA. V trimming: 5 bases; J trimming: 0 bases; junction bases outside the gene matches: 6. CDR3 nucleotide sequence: TGTGCCAGCAGCGCTACCGGACTAGCGAACACCGGGGAGCTGTTTTTT. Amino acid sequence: CASSATGLANTGELFF.

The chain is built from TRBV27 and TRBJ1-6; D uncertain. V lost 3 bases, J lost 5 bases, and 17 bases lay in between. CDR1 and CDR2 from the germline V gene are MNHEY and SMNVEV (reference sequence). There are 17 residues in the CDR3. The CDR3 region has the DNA TGTGCCAGCAGTTTTTCTGACATCAGAGACAATAATTCACCCCTCCACTTT. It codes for CASSFSDIRDNNSPLHF.

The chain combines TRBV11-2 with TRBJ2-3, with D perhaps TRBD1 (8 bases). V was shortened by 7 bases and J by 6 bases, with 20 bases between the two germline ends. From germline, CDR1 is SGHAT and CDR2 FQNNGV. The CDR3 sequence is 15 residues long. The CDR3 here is CASKPWTGRADTQYF. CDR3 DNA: TGTGCCAGCAAACCTTGGACAGGGAGGGCGGATACGCAGTATTTT.

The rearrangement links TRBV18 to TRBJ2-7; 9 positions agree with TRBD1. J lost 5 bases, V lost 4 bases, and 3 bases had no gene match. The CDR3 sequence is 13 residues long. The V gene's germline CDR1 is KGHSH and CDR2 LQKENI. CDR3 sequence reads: CASSRDREDEQYF. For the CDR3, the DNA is TGTGCCAGCTCACGGGACAGGGAGGACGAGCAGTACTTC.

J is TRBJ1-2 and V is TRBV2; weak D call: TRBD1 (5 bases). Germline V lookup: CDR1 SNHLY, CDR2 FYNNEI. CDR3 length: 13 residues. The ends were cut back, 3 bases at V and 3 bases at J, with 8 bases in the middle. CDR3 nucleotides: TGTGCCAGCAGTGAGGTCAGGGACTATGGCTACACCTTC. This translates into CASSEVRDYGYTF.

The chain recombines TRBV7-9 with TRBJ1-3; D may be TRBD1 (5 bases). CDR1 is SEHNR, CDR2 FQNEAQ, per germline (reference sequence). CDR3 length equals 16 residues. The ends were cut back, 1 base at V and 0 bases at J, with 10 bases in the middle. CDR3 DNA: TGTGCCAGCAGCTTAGGGGGGTACAGCTCTGGAAACACCATATATTTT. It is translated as CASSLGGYSSGNTIYF.

In DNA form, the CDR3 reads TGCGCCAGCAGCTTGGCCGGGTCGACCACCGGGGAGCTGTTTTTT. The encoded protein is CASSLAGSTTGELFF. V gene TRBV5-1 combines with J gene TRBJ2-2; D call uncertain. The CDR3 covers 15 residues. Germline lookup yields CDR1 SGHRS and CDR2 YFSETQ. Trimming shortened V by 0 bases and J by 4 bases, and 10 bases separated the two germline ends. Together with reference TRBV5-1 and TRBJ2-2, the CDR3 gives the full variable domain: KAGVTQTPRYLIKTRGQQVTLSCSPISGHRSVSWYQQTPGQGLQFLFEYFSETQRNKGNFPGRFSGRQFSNSRSEMNVSTLELGDSALYLCASSLAGSTTGELFFGEGSRLTVL.

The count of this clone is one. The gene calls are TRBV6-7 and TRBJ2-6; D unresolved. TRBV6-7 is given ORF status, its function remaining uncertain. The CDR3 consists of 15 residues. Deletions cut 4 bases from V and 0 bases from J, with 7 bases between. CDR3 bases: TGTGCCAGCAGTTCAACTGCCTCTGGGGCCAACGTCCTGACTTTC. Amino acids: CASSSTASGANVLTF.

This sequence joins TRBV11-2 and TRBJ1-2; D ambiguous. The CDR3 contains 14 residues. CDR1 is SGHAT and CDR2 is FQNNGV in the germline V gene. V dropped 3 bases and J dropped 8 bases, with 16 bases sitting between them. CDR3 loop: CASSFAWGGEGYTF. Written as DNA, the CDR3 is TGTGCCAGCAGCTTCGCCTGGGGTGGGGAGGGCTACACCTTC.

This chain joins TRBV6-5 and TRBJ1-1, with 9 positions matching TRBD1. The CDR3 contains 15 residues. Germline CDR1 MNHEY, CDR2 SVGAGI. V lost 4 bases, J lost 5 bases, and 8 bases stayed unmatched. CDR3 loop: CASSSRDRGVTEAFF. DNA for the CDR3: TGTGCCAGCAGTTCGCGAGACAGGGGGGTGACTGAAGCTTTCTTT.

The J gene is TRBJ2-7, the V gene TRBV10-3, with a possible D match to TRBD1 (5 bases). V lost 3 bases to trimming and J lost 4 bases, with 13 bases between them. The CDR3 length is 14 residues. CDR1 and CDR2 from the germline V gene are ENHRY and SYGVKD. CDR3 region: CAISDPGSGYEQYF. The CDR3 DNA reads TGTGCCATCAGTGACCCAGGGTCCGGGTACGAGCAGTACTTC.

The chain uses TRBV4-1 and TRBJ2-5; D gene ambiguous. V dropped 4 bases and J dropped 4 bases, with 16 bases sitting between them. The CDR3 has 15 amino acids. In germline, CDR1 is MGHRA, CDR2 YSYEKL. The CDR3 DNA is TGCGCCAGCAGCCCCCAAGCCAGCACACTAGAGACCCAGTACTTC. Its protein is CASSPQASTLETQYF.